Each of the 8 T cell receptor beta chains below was sequenced from the same sample in a study of cytomegalovirus exposure and HLA in healthy donors. The PCR used 60 Vbeta and 13 Jbeta primers. Generated by immunoSEQ multiplex PCR, the TCRdb table keeps only in-frame clones and is missing some. The repertoire holds 130,000 to 150,000 clones, around 73% seen once, with about an eighth in the top ten. Sequenced sample: PBMCs. Source of these receptors: a human donor in good health.

This clone occurred once. The V gene is TRBV10-3, the J gene TRBJ2-7, with 10 nucleotides matching TRBD2. The CDR3 consists of 14 residues. After removal of 5 bases from V and 4 bases from J, the junction contained 5 bases not matched to a gene. Germline CDR1 reads ENHRY; CDR2 reads SYGVKD. CDR3 loop: CAISPSGGQYEQYF. CDR3 in DNA: TGTGCCATCAGTCCTAGCGGGGGCCAATACGAGCAGTACTTC.

This clone was observed a handful of times. The rearrangement uses TRBV5-4 and TRBJ1-5; a weak D match, TRBD1 (6 bases). CDR3 size: 14 residues. Germline-derived CDR1 and CDR2 are SGHNT and YYREEE (reference sequence). V dropped 3 bases and J dropped 5 bases, with 12 bases sitting between them. The CDR3 bases are TGTGCCAGCAGCTCGCAGGGGCTGGATCAGCCCCAGCATTTT. It encodes CASSSQGLDQPQHF.

This chain uses TRBV5-1 with TRBJ2-7, with D perhaps matching TRBD1 (6 bases). Trimming took off 3 bases at V and 6 bases at J, with 22 bases between the two ends. Looked up from germline, CDR1 is SGHRS and CDR2 is YFSETQ. This CDR3 contains 16 residues. The CDR3 loop reads CASSSRAGAPGTEQYF. The CDR3 coding sequence is TGCGCCAGCAGCTCTCGAGCAGGGGCCCCCGGAACCGAGCAGTACTTC.

V and J are TRBV25-1 and TRBJ1-2, with TRBD1 identical over 7 bases. The CDR3 is 14 residues long. V was pared by 6 bases and J by 5 bases, with 9 bases of the junction left unmatched. The V gene's germline CDR1 is MGHDK and CDR2 SYGVNS. CDR3 amino acids: CASRSLGTAYGYTF. CDR3 bases: TGTGCCAGCAGGAGTTTGGGGACAGCTTATGGCTACACCTTC.

The J gene is TRBJ2-6, the V gene TRBV27; D possibly corresponds to TRBD2 (5 bases). The CDR3 totals 16 residues. The V end was cut by 6 bases, the J end by 0 bases, with 12 bases between. Germline V gene lookup returns CDR1 MNHEY and CDR2 SMNVEV (reference sequence). CDR3 coding DNA: TGTGCCAGCAGCCCCGTGGAGGCCTCTGGGGCCAACGTCCTGACTTTC. Translating it yields CASSPVEASGANVLTF.

This clone has just one count. The V and J genes are TRBV7-9 and TRBJ2-3, with D possibly TRBD1 on 5 matching bases. The CDR3 contains 16 residues. Deletions cut 0 bases from V and 0 bases from J, with 10 bases between. Looked up from germline, CDR1 is SEHNR and CDR2 is FQNEAQ (reference sequence). The CDR3 sequence is CASSLAAGISTDTQYF. The CDR3 bases are TGTGCCAGCAGCTTAGCGGCAGGGATAAGCACAGATACGCAGTATTTT.

The gene calls are TRBV30 and TRBJ2-7, with TRBD1 matching over 8 bases. The CDR3 sequence is 12 residues long. From germline, CDR1 is GTSNPN and CDR2 SVGIG (reference sequence). V lost 5 bases, J lost 1 base, and 1 base stayed unmatched. The CDR3 DNA reads as TGTGCCTGGGACAGGGGTTCCTACGAGCAGTACTTC. This gives the protein CAWDRGSYEQYF.

The genes are TRBV6-5 and TRBJ2-1; TRBD1 agrees at 9 bases. Germline V gene sequence: CDR1 MNHEY, CDR2 SVGAGI. V shed 2 bases, J shed 7 bases, and the junction held 9 bases outside the gene matches. CDR3 length: 16 residues. The CDR3 sequence: CASSYTDRGAINEQFF. DNA of the CDR3: TGTGCCAGCAGTTACACCGACAGGGGGGCGATAAATGAGCAGTTCTTC.